These 13 T cell receptor beta chains were sequenced from one sample in a study of blood T cell repertoires in COVID-19. The method was immunoSEQ multiplex PCR; TCRdb's version includes in-frame clones alone and lacks a portion of them. The repertoire holds roughly 330,000 clones, around 83% seen once, with roughly 1.1% in the top ten. Sequencing was done on a sample of peripheral blood. The receptors were sampled from a woman aged 45-65 years with acute or convalescent COVID-19.

The V call is TRBV5-1, the J call TRBJ2-7; possibly TRBD1 for D (8 bases). The V end lost 4 bases, the J end lost 6 bases, and 14 bases lay between the germline ends. CDR1 is SGHRS and CDR2 is YFSETQ in the germline V gene. This CDR3 is built from 13 residues. The CDR3 protein is CASSPTGEGEQYF. CDR3 DNA: TGCGCCAGCAGCCCGACAGGGGAGGGCGAGCAGTACTTC.

The chain combines TRBV5-1 with TRBJ1-2; 11 nucleotides match TRBD1. This CDR3 is 15 amino acids long. J gave up 5 bases and V 4 bases, and 7 bases lay outside the gene matches. CDR1 is SGHRS and CDR2 is YFSETQ in the germline V gene. CDR3 coding DNA: TGCGCCAGCAGCATAGGACAGGGGGCCGGGTATGGCTACACCTTC. Amino acid sequence: CASSIGQGAGYGYTF. Supplemented by reference TRBV5-1 and TRBJ1-2, the full variable domain reads KAGVTQTPRYLIKTRGQQVTLSCSPISGHRSVSWYQQTPGQGLQFLFEYFSETQRNKGNFPGRFSGRQFSNSRSEMNVSTLELGDSALYLCASSIGQGAGYGYTFGSGTRLTVV.

This chain uses TRBV7-9 with TRBJ1-5, with D possibly TRBD1 on 6 matching bases. CDR1 is SEHNR, CDR2 FQNEAQ, per germline (reference sequence). The CDR3 is 14 residues long. Trimming pared 4 bases from V and 7 bases from J, leaving 14 bases between. CDR3 in DNA: TGTGCCAGCAGCTCGAGCGGACAGTCACAGCCCCAGCATTTT. Residues: CASSSSGQSQPQHF.

This clone has just one count. The CDR3 loop is CASSLREARGTGELFF. CDR3 DNA sequence: TGTGCCAGCAGCTTACGGGAAGCCCGGGGCACCGGGGAGCTGTTTTTT. The chain carries TRBV5-6 and TRBJ2-2; possibly TRBD2 for D (5 bases). The CDR3 has 16 residues. Trimming took off 2 bases at V and 4 bases at J, with 15 bases between the two ends. Germline-derived CDR1 and CDR2 are SGHDT and YYEEEE. Full variable domain (remainder filled in from reference TRBV5-6 and TRBJ2-2): DAGVTQSPTHLIKTRGQQVTLRCSPKSGHDTVSWYQQALGQGPQFIFQYYEEEERQRGNFPDRFSGHQFPNYSSELNVNALLLGDSALYLCASSLREARGTGELFFGEGSRLTVL.

V gene TRBV7-2 combines with J gene TRBJ1-2; 9 bases line up with TRBD1. The V gene end was trimmed by 3 bases and the J gene end by 4 bases; junction bases not matched to a gene: 6. Germline-derived CDR1 and CDR2 are SGHTA and FQGNSA. The CDR3 runs to 15 residues. The CDR3 region has the DNA TGTGCCAGCAGCTTGGGGGGACAGGGCTTCTATGGCTACACCTTC. This translates into CASSLGGQGFYGYTF.

This chain links TRBV5-1 with TRBJ2-5; perhaps TRBD1 as D (7 bases). This CDR3 is 14 amino acids long. V was trimmed by 4 bases and J by 1 base, leaving 11 bases between them. Looked up from germline, CDR1 is SGHRS and CDR2 is YFSETQ. In nucleotides, the CDR3 is TGCGCCAGCAGCCCGGGGGACAGCCAAGAGACCCAGTACTTC. This codes for CASSPGDSQETQYF.

CDR3 sequence: CAWTPIGTSGRGVPEQYF. The DNA for the CDR3 is TGTGCCTGGACCCCAATCGGGACTAGCGGGAGGGGTGTTCCCGAGCAGTACTTC. The chain couples TRBV30 to TRBJ2-7; 16 bases line up with TRBD2. Germline V gene data show CDR1 as GTSNPN and CDR2 as SVGIG (reference sequence). The ends lost 4 bases at V and 6 bases at J; junction bases unmatched: 15. This CDR3 has 18 amino acids.

The chain uses TRBV5-4 and TRBJ2-5; 10 nucleotides agree with TRBD1. The CDR3 sequence is 17 residues long. CDR1 is SGHNT and CDR2 is YYREEE in the germline V gene (reference sequence). Trimming at V came to 4 bases and at J to 5 bases, leaving 14 bases not matched to a gene. CDR3 sequence (DNA): TGTGCCAGCAGCCCCGGCCCCCCGACAGGGGGCGATGAGACCCAGTACTTC. The encoded protein is CASSPGPPTGGDETQYF.

This chain links TRBV5-4 with TRBJ1-2, with TRBD1 matching over 8 bases. The CDR3 spans 13 residues. CDR1 is SGHNT and CDR2 is YYREEE in the germline V gene (reference sequence). The junction had 5 bases not matched to a gene; V was cut back by 4 bases and J by 6 bases. CDR3 protein: CASSMGQVNGYTF. CDR3 DNA sequence: TGTGCCAGCAGCATGGGACAGGTGAATGGCTACACCTTC.

This clone was seen a handful of times. The chain joins TRBV3-1 (or the pseudogene TRBV3-2) to TRBJ1-1; TRBD1 matches 9 bases. V lost 0 bases to trimming and J lost 3 bases; unmatched junction nucleotides: 14. CDR3 length: 19 amino acids. CDR1 and CDR2 from the germline V gene are LGHDT and YNNKEL (reference sequence). CDR3 coding DNA: TGTGCCAGCAGCCAAGATATATGGAGACAGGGGGTCGCGGACACTGAAGCTTTCTTT. This gives the protein CASSQDIWRQGVADTEAFF.

The CDR3 coding sequence is TGTGCCAGCAGCGCGGACAGGGGCAGGAATTCACCCCTCCACTTT. It is translated as CASSADRGRNSPLHF. This chain connects TRBV5-6 to TRBJ1-6; 9 bases match TRBD1. V shed 4 bases, J shed 7 bases, and the junction held 6 bases outside the gene matches. This CDR3 has 15 residues. Germline V CDR1 and CDR2: SGHDT, YYEEEE.

On this clone itself: This sample also contains other DNA sequences that code for the same CDR3. The genes are TRBV3-1 (or the pseudogene TRBV3-2) and TRBJ1-5; D is ambiguous. The CDR3 spans 13 residues. V lost 0 bases and J 6 bases, leaving 6 bases between the germline ends. Germline values: CDR1 LGHDT, CDR2 YNNKEL (reference sequence). The CDR3 is CASSQDTGQPQHF. The CDR3 coding sequence is TGTGCCAGCAGCCAAGACACGGGTCAGCCCCAGCATTTT.

This clone occurred many times. The genes are TRBV10-3 and TRBJ1-6, with D perhaps TRBD1 (5 bases). Looked up from germline, CDR1 is ENHRY and CDR2 is SYGVKD. Between the trimmed V and J ends, which lost 2 bases and 11 bases, there was a span of 13 bases. This CDR3 has 14 residues. In DNA form, the CDR3 reads TGTGCCATCAGTGAGGGGGCGGGGTCACCACCCCTCCACTTT. Protein: CAISEGAGSPPLHF.